This T cell receptor (beta chain) was documented in a study of T cell repertoires in cytomegalovirus infection (dated by TCRdb to 2018 to 2020). As for the study more broadly: The peptide stimulations were aimed at well-studied HLA-B-restricted epitopes as well as recently identified HLA-C-restricted CMV epitopes, whose presentation resists viral immunomodulation. The HLA type of each donor mattered for the analysis, because public TCR beta signatures pointed to carriage of CMV infection along with the matching HLA type.

The sample's treatment or condition label, in plain terms: in vitro stimulation with specific CMV peptide epitopes to enrich CMV-specific T cells. TCRdb lists the instrument as Illumina HiSeq 1500. TCRdb ran its own pipeline on the public reads, namely fastp trimming at Q25 and MiXCR clone calling, and kept in-frame beta chains. Rows with a matching CDR3 protein are joined into one entry that keeps the most common DNA and genes. The sample table lists some 940,000 distinct CDR3 sequences, roughly 30% of them with a count of one. Over 10% of the sample is taken by the ten largest. The investigation overall reported the following: In the ex vivo response, HLA-C-restricted CMV-specific TCR beta clonotypes were dominant, and in two of eight donors the single most frequent clonotype came from this HLA-C-restricted group. In both this cohort and an independent cohort of some 350 donors, the cumulative frequency of public TCR beta family members distinguished carriers of CMV infection plus the relevant HLA type.

As to this clonotype: Its antigen is currently not known. No much larger clone is present one base from it, and per-base qualities are unavailable.

Including cysteine and valine, the CDR3 has 15 amino acids. Here the CDR3 DNA is all that survives: 45 bases in frame from base 1. The germline V gene (reference sequence) yields DFQATT for CDR1 and SNEGSKA for CDR2. V is cut back by 5 bases and J by 5 bases, with 10 bases in the junction unmatched. This receptor chain uses TRBV20-1 and TRBJ2-7, with 12 junctional bases fitting TRBD1. The sequencing here drew on cultured CD8+ T cells from PBMCs, taken from culture after CMV antigen stimulation. This receptor was identified in a human donor in good health (CMV status not recorded). Some clones in this sample may be carry-over from other donors' samples. The nucleotide sequence reads as follows: TGCAGTGCTCCTATCCGGGACAGGGGGCCTAACGAGCAGTACGTC. Its protein is CSAPIRDRGPNEQYV.